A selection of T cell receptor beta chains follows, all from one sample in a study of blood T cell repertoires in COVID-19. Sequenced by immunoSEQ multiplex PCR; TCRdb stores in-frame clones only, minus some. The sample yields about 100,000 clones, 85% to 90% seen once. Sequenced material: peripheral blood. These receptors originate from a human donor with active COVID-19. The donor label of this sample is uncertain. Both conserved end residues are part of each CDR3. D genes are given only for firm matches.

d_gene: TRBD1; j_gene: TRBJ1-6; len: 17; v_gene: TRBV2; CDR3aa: CASSPRTGLFGNSPLHF
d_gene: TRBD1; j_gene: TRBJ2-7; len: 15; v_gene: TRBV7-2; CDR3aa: CASSSRQGIYSEQYF
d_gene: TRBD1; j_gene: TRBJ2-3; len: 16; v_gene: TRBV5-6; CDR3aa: CASSFYGTGDTDTQYF
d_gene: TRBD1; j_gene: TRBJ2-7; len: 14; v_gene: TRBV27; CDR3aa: CASSFGTGSYEQYF
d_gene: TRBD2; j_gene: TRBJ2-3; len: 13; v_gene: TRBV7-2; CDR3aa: CASSSGGPPKGYF
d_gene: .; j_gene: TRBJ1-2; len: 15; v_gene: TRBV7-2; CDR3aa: CASSLATPGNYGYTF
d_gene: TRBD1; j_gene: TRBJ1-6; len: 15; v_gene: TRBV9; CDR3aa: CASSFRGQESSPLHF
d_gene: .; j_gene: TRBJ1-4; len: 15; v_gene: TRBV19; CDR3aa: CATDDSRRGTEKLFF
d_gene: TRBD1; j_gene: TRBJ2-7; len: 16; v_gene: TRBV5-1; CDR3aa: CASSLSPGTGMYEQYF
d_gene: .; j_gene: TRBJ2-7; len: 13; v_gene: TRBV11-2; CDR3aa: CASSPYNSYEQYF
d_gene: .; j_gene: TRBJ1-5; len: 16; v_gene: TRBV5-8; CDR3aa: CASSLGQAYSNQPQHF
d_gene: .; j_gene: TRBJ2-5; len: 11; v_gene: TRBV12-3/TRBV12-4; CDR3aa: CASGSRETQYF
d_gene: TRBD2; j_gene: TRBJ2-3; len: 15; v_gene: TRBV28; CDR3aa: CASPPSGGTTDTQYF
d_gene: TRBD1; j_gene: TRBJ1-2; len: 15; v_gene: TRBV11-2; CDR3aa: CASSLGPRGPYGYTF
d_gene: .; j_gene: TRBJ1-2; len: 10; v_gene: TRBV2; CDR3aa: CASESAGYTF
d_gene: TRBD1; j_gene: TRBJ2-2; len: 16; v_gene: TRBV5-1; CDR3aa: CASSLNGQGGTGELFF
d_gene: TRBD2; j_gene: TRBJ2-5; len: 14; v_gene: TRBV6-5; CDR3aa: CASSRGLAGETQYF
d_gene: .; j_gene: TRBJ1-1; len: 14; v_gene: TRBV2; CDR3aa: CASSPKAVGTEAFF
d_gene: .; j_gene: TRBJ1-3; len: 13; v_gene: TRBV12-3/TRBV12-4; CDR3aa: CASSLGQGNTIYF
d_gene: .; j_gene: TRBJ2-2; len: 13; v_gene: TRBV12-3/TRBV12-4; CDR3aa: CASSSSRAGELFF
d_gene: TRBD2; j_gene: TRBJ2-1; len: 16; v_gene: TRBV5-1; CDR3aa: CASSHGLAGSYNEQFF
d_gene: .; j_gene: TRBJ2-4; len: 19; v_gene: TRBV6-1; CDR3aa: CASSEESWAGTLAKNIQYF
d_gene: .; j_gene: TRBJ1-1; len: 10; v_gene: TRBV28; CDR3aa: CGSSPGEAFF
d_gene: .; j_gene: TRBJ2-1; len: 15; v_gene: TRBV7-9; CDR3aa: CASSLVGQGYNEQFF
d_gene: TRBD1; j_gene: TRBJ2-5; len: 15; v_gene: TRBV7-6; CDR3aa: CASSADRGSQETQYF
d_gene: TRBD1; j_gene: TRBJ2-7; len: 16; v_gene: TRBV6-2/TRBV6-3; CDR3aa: CASSRQRPTGAEEQYF
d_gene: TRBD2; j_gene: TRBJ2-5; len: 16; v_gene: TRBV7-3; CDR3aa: CASSPRGGGLKETQYF
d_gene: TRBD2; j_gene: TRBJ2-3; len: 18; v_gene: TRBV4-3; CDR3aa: CASSQDPSASGDTDTQYF